The 14 T cell receptor beta chains listed next were all sequenced from one sample in a study of CD8+CD57+ T cells in acquired aplastic anemia. Template material for TCR beta VDJ and CDR3 profiling consisted of genomic DNA. MiXCR, applied by TCRdb to the reads, yields one record per CDR3 protein. The sample carries about 110,000 distinct CDR3 sequences, less than 65% recorded once. The sequenced material came from sorted CD4+, CD8+, or CD8+CD57+ T cells (not recorded which) from PBMCs. Every receptor here comes from a human donor in good health, serving as a control.

The rearrangement links TRBV19 to TRBJ1-5; D is possibly TRBD1 (5 bases). Trimming cost V 0 bases and J 3 bases, with 9 bases left between them. The CDR3 covers 15 residues. Germline CDR1 LNHDA, CDR2 SQIVND (reference sequence). The CDR3 DNA sequence: TGTGCCAGTAGTATAGACAGGGCTTCCAATCAGCCCCAGCATTTT. Its translation: CASSIDRASNQPQHF.

In regard to this clonotype: Being one base from a much bigger clone, this may be a read error. Here the CDR3 DNA reads TGTGCCAGCAGTTTGACCTGGGGGGTAAGTGGCTACACCTTC. Residues: CASSLTWGVSGYTF. The chain joins TRBV6-5 to TRBJ1-2; D perhaps matches TRBD1 (5 bases). V was shortened by 4 bases and J by 7 bases, with 16 bases between the two germline ends. The CDR3 consists of 14 residues. Germline CDR1 and CDR2: MNHEY and SVGAGI.

This clonotype was found many times. CDR3 amino acids: CSAGRAGSYEQYF. As DNA, the CDR3 is TGCAGTGCTGGGCGGGCCGGTTCCTACGAGCAGTACTTC. The V gene is TRBV20-1, the J gene TRBJ2-7, with D perhaps TRBD2 (5 bases). Germline CDR1 reads DFQATT; CDR2 reads SNEGSKA (reference sequence). This CDR3 contains 13 residues. V was shortened by 5 bases and J by 1 base, with 12 bases between the two germline ends.

The count of this clonotype is one. Sequence at one end of the junction differs from germline and may be a read error. V and J are TRBV6-5 and TRBJ2-2; 9 nucleotides agree with TRBD1. Germline values: CDR1 MNHEY, CDR2 SVGAGI. The CDR3 totals 16 residues. CDR3 in DNA: TGTGCCAGCAATTACTCTGGGACAGGGAACACCGGGGAGCTGTCCTTT. Its translation: CASNYSGTGNTGELSF.

This clonotype was seen ten or more times. The chain is built from TRBV9 and TRBJ2-2, with D tentatively TRBD2 (6 bases). Germline values: CDR1 SGDLS, CDR2 YYNGEE. V gave up 3 bases and J gave up 7 bases, with 19 bases separating them. This CDR3 comprises 16 residues. The CDR3 DNA is TGTGCCAGCAGCGCCGCTCCCACCCCGGGAGTCGGGGAGCTGTTTTTT. Protein: CASSAAPTPGVGELFF.

This clonotype showed up many times. The chain joins TRBV14 to TRBJ2-7; the D gene is possibly TRBD2 (6 bases). V was pared by 0 bases and J by 3 bases, with 6 bases between. Germline loops: CDR1 SGHDN, CDR2 FVKESK. This CDR3 has 13 residues. The CDR3 DNA reads as TGTGCCAGCAGCCAAGAGGAGGGCTACGAGCAGTACTTC. Protein sequence: CASSQEEGYEQYF.

The chain uses TRBV6-4 and TRBJ1-6; 8 bases are a match to TRBD1. The ends lost 5 bases at V and 9 bases at J; junction bases unmatched: 12. The CDR3 has 16 amino acids. Germline CDR1 is MRHNA and CDR2 is SNTAGT. CDR3 amino acids: CASSSGPGGWGSPLHF. CDR3 sequence (DNA): TGTGCCAGCAGTTCAGGGCCAGGGGGCTGGGGTTCACCCCTCCACTTT.

This clonotype is a singleton in its sample. Mismatch with germline at one junction end may stem from a read error. This chain links TRBV20-1 with TRBJ1-6; D call uncertain. The CDR3 runs 15 residues. Looked up from germline, CDR1 is DFQATT and CDR2 is SNEGSKA (reference sequence). For the CDR3, the DNA is TGCAGCGCTAGACCTAAGGTACTGGGAAGTTCACCCCTCCACTTT. Translating gives CSARPKVLGSSPLHF.

This chain uses TRBV6-1 with TRBJ1-1; D unclear. CDR1 is MNHNS and CDR2 is SASEGT in the germline V gene. V was clipped by 4 bases and J by 1 base, with 7 bases between them. This CDR3 has 13 amino acids. The CDR3 DNA reads as TGTGCCAGCAGTGCCAGGTGGAACACTGAAGCTTTCTTT. The encoded protein is CASSARWNTEAFF.

There are many counts of this clonotype. V usage is TRBV20-1 and J usage is TRBJ1-1; 9 nucleotides agree with TRBD1. Germline V gene sequence: CDR1 DFQATT, CDR2 SNEGSKA (reference sequence). The CDR3 is 16 amino acids. Trimming cost V 2 bases and J 1 base; bases outside gene matches: 8. CDR3 DNA: TGCAGTGCTAGATTTACAGGGGGCGCATGGAACACTGAAGCTTTCTTT. It codes for CSARFTGGAWNTEAFF.

This clonotype was recorded many times. The rearrangement joins TRBV9 to TRBJ2-3; TRBD2 agrees at 9 bases. This CDR3 comprises 16 residues. J was trimmed by 2 bases and V by 0 bases; bases with no gene match: 4. From germline, CDR1 is SGDLS and CDR2 YYNGEE. CDR3: CASSVEAGGATDTQYF. CDR3 sequence (DNA): TGTGCCAGCAGCGTAGAAGCGGGGGGCGCCACAGATACGCAGTATTTT.

This clonotype was seen at least ten times. The chain links TRBV6-1 to TRBJ2-1, with a possible D match to TRBD2 (5 bases). CDR1 MNHNS and CDR2 SASEGT come from the germline V gene. Trimming shortened V by 5 bases and J by 3 bases, and 8 bases separated the two germline ends. This CDR3 is built from 13 residues. This chain's CDR3 is CASSPSFYNEQFF. The CDR3 DNA reads TGTGCCAGCAGTCCTAGCTTCTACAATGAGCAGTTCTTC.

This clonotype was seen more than once but under ten times. The chain joins TRBV2 to TRBJ1-1, with D possibly being TRBD1 (5 bases). V was shortened by 3 bases and J by 5 bases, with 16 bases between the two germline ends. The germline V gene has CDR1 SNHLY and CDR2 FYNNEI. This CDR3 has 15 amino acids. The CDR3 DNA follows: TGTGCCAGCAGTGATGAGACTAGCGGGGGGACTGAAGCTTTCTTT. Translated, it gives CASSDETSGGTEAFF.

There are many counts of this clonotype. The chain joins TRBV4-3 to TRBJ2-3; D is perhaps TRBD2 (5 bases). V was clipped by 4 bases and J by 0 bases, with 5 bases between them. This CDR3 region has 13 residues. Germline CDR1 is LGHNA and CDR2 is YSLEER. CDR3 nucleotide sequence: TGCGCCAGCAGCCGAGGGAGCACAGATACGCAGTATTTT. Translation gives CASSRGSTDTQYF.